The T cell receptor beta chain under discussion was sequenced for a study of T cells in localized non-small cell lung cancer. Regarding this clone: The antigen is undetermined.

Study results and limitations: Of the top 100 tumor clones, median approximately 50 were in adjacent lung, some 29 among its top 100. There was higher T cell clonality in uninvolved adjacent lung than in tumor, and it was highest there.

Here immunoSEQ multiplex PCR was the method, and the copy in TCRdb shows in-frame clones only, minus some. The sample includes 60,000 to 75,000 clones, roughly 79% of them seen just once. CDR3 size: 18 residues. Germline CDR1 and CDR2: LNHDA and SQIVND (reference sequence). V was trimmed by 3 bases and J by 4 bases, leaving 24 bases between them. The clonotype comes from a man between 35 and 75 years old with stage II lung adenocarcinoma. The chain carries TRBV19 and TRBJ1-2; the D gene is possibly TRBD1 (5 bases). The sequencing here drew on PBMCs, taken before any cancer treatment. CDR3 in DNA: TGTGCCAGTAGTATCTCCCCGGGGCTGGCGGACTCCGTCTATGGCTACACCTTC. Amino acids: CASSISPGLADSVYGYTF.